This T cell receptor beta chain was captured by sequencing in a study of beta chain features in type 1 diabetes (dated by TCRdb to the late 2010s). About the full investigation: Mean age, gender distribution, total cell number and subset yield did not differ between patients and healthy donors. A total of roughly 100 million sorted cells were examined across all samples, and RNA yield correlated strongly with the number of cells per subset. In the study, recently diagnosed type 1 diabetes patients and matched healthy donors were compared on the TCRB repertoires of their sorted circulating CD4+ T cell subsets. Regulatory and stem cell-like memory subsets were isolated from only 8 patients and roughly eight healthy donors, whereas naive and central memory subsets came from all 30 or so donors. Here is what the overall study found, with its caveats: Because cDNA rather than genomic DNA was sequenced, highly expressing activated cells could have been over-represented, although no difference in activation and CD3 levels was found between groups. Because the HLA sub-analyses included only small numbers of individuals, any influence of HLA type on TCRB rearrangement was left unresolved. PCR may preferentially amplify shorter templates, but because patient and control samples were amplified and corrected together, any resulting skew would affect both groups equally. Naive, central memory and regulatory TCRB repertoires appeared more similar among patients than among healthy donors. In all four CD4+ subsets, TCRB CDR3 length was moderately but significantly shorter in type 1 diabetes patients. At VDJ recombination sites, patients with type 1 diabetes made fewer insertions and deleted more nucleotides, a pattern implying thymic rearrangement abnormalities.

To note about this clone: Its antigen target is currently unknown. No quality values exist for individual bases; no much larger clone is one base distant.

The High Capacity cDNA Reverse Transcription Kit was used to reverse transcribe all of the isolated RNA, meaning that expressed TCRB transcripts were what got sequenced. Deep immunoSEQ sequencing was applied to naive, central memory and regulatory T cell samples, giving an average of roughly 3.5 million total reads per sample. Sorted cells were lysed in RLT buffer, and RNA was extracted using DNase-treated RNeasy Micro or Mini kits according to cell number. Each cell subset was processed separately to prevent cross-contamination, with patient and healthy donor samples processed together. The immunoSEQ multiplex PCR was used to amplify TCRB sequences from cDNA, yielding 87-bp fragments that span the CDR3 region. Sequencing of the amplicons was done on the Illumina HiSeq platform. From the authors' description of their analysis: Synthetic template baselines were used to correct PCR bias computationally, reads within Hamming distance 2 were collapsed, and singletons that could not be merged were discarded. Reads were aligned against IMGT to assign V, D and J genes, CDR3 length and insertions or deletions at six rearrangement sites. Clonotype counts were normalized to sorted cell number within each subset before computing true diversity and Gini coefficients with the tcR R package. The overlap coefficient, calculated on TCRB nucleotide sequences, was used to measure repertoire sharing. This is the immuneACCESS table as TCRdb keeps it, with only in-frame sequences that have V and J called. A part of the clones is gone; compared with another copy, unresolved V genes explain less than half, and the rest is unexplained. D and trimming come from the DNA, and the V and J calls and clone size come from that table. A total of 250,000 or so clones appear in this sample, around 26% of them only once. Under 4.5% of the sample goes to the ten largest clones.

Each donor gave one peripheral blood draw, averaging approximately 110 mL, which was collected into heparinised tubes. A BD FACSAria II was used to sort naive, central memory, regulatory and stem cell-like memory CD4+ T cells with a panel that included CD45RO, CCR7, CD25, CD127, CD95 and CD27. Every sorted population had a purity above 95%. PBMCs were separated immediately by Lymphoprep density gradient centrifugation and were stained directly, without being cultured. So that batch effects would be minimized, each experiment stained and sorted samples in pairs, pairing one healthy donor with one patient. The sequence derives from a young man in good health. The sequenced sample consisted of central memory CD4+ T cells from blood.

The DNA is as follows: TGTGCCAGCAGTCAGAAGCCGCCCCTTGAGCAGTTCTTC. Its protein reads: CASSQKPPLEQFF. Recombination linked TRBV6-6 to TRBJ2-1, with the D gene not confidently named. The germline ends are 14 bases apart after V is trimmed by 5 bases and J by 9 bases. The CDR3 sequence holds 13 residues, the cysteine and phenylalanine included. Of all the DNA, just the CDR3 is kept, 39 bases in frame from base 1. As encoded in the germline V gene (reference sequence), CDR1 is MNHNY while CDR2 is SVGAGI.